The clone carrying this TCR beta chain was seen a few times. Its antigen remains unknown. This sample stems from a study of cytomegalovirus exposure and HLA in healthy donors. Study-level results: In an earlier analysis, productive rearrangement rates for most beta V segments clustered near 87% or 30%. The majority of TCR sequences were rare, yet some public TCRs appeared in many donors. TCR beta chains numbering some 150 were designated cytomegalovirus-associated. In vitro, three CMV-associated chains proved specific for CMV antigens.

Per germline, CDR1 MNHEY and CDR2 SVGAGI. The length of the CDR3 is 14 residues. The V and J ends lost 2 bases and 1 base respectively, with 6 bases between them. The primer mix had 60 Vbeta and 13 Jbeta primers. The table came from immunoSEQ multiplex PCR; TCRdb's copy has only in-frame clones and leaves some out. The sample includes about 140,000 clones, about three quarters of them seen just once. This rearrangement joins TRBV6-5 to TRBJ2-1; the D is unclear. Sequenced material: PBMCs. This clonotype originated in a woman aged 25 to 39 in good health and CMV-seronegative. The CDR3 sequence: CASSYGLSYNEQFF. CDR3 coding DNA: TGTGCCAGCAGTTACGGGCTATCCTACAATGAGCAGTTCTTC.